This TCR beta chain appears in the sequencing data of a study of shared clonotypes between healthy human individuals. Germline-derived CDR1 and CDR2 are SGHNT and YENEEA. V dropped 1 base and J dropped 0 bases, with 10 bases sitting between them. The length of the CDR3 is 15 residues. This clone was observed a few times. No antigen is known for it. Study-wide results and limits: Naive subsets generally exceeded memory subsets in estimated richness. The study found roughly 5% of naive CD4 clonotypes shared across a few donors. Non-shared clonotypes were found to have lower generation probabilities than the clonotypes that were shared by all four of the sorted-subset donors.

Generated by immunoSEQ multiplex PCR, the TCRdb table keeps only in-frame clones and is missing some. Of about 2.3 million clones in the sample, around 92% were seen once. This chain uses TRBV11-3 with TRBJ2-7; D assignment may be TRBD1 or TRBD2 (6 bases each). Sequencing was performed on naive CD4+ T cells from PBMCs. Documented subset: CD45RA+ positively selected. The origin of this receptor is a young man in good health. Some clones in this sample may be carry-over from other donors' samples. CDR3 nucleotide sequence: TGTGCCAGCAGCTTAGGGGGGGCGACCTCCTACGAGCAGTACTTC. This gives the protein CASSLGGATSYEQYF.